The T cell receptor beta chain under discussion was sequenced for a study of cytomegalovirus exposure and HLA in healthy donors. As concerns this clone: Its antigen is not identified.

Broader study findings: Rarity held for most TCR sequences, but there were some public TCRs that occurred in many donors. In vitro assays verified that a few CMV-associated chains recognized CMV antigens specifically. A list of 164 TCR beta chains associated with cytomegalovirus was given.

The primer mix had 60 Vbeta and 13 Jbeta primers. TCRdb's table, derived via immunoSEQ multiplex PCR, lists solely in-frame clones and lacks some. The data contain about 120,000 clones, roughly 82% of them singletons. Regarding donors, all were healthy bone marrow donors. This CDR3 comprises 13 residues. Deletions cut 1 base from V and 5 bases from J, with 8 bases between. Germline V CDR1 and CDR2: KGHSH, LQKENI. The sample comprised PBMCs. The chain uses TRBV18 and TRBJ2-5; TRBD1 is a possible D gene (5 bases). The sequence derives from a man aged 35-49 years in good health and CMV-seropositive. CDR3 sequence: CASSPQGLETQYF. The CDR3 DNA follows: TGTGCCAGCTCACCACAGGGGTTGGAGACCCAGTACTTC.